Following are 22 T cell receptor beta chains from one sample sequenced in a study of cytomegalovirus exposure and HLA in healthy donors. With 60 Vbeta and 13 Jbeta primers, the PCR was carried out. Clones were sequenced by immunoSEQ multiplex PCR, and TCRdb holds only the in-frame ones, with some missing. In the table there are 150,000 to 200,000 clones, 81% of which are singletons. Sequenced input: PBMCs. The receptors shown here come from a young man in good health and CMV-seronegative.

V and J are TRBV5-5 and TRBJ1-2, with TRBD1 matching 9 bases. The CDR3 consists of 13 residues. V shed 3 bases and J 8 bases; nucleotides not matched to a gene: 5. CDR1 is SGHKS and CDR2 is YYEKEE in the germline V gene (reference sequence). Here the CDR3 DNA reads TGTGCCAGCAGCTCCGGACAGGGGTTGGGCTACACCTTC. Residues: CASSSGQGLGYTF.

The CDR3 sequence is CASSRPGGGGGIETQYF. The CDR3 DNA reads TGTGCCAGCAGCCGGCCCGGGGGCGGCGGGGGGATCGAGACCCAGTACTTC. The chain recombines TRBV7-8 with TRBJ2-5; 8 nucleotides agree with TRBD2. The CDR3 totals 17 residues. The V gene's germline CDR1 is SGHVS and CDR2 FQNEAQ. The junction had 16 bases not matched to a gene; V was cut back by 5 bases and J by 5 bases.

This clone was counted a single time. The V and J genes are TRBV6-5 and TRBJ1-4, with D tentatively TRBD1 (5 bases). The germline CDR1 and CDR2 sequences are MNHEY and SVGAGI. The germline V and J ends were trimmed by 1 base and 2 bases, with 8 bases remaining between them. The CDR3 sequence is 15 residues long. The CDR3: CASSYFRGTNEKLFF. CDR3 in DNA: TGTGCCAGCAGTTACTTCCGGGGGACTAATGAAAAACTGTTTTTT.

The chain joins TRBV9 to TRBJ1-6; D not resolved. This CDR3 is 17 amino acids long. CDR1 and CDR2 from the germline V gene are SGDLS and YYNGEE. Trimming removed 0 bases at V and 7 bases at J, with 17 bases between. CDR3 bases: TGTGCCAGCAGCGTAGAGGGTGGAGGGTGGGAGAATTCACCCCTCCACTTT. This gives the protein CASSVEGGGWENSPLHF.

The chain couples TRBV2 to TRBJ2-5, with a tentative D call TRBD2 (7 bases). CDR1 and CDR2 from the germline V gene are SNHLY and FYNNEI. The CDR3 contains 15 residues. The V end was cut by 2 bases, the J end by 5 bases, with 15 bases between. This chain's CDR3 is CASSEQGRVRETQYF. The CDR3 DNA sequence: TGTGCCAGCAGTGAACAGGGGAGGGTTCGGGAGACCCAGTACTTC.

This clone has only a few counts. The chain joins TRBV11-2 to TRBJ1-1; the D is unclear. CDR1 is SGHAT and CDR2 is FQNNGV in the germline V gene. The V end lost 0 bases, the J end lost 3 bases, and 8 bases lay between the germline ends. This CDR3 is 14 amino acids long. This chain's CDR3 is CASSLDRRYTEAFF. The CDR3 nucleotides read TGTGCCAGCAGCTTAGATCGCAGGTACACTGAAGCTTTCTTT. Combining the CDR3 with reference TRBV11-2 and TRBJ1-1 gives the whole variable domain EAGVAQSPRYKIIEKRQSVAFWCNPISGHATLYWYQQILGQGPKLLIQFQNNGVVDDSQLPKDRFSAERLKGVDSTLKIQPAKLEDSAVYLCASSLDRRYTEAFFGQGTRLTVV.

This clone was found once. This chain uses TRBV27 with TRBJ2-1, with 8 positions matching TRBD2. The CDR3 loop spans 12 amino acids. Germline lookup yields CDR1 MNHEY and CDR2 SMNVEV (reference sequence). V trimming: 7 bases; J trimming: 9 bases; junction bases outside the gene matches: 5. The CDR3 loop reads CASTPGGREQFF. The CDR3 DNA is TGTGCCAGCACTCCGGGAGGGCGTGAGCAGTTCTTC.

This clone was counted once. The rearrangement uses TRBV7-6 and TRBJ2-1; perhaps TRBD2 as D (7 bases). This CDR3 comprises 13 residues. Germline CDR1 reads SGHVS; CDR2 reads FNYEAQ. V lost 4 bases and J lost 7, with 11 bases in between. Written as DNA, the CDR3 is TGTGCCAGCAGCTGGGGGGGGCCTAATGAGCAGTTCTTC. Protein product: CASSWGGPNEQFF.

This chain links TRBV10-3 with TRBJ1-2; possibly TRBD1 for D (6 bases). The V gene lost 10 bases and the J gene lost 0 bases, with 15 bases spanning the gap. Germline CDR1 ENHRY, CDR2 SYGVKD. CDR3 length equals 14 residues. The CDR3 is CASGQSTTNYGYTF. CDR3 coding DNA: TGTGCCAGCGGACAGAGCACTACTAACTATGGCTACACCTTC.

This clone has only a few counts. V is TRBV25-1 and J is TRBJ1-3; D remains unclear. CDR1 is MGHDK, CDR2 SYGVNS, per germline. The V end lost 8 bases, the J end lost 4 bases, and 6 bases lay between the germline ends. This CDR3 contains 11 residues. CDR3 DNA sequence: TGTGCCAGCCACTTGGGAAACACCATATATTTT. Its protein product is CASHLGNTIYF.

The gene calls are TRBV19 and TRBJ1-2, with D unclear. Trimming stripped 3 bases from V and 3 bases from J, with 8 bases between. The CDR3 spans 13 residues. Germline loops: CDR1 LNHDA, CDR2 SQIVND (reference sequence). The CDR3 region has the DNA TGTGCCAGTAGTATTGGAGGTGACTATGGCTACACCTTC. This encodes CASSIGGDYGYTF. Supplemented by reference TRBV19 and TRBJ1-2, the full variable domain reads DGGITQSPKYLFRKEGQNVTLSCEQNLNHDAMYWYRQDPGQGLRLIYYSQIVNDFQKGDIAEGYSVSREKKESFPLTVTSAQKNPTAFYLCASSIGGDYGYTFGSGTRLTVV.

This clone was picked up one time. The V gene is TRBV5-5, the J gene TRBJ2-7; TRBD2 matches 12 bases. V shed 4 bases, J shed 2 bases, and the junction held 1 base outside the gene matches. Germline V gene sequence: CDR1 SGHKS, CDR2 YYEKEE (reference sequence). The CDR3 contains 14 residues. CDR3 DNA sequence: TGTGCCAGCAGCAGACTAGCGGGGGCCTACGAGCAGTACTTC. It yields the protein CASSRLAGAYEQYF.

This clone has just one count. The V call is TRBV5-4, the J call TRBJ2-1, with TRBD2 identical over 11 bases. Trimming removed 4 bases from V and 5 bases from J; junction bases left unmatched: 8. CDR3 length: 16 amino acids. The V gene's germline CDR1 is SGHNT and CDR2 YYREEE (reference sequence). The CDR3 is CASSGGGLAANNEQFF. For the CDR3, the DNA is TGTGCCAGCAGCGGCGGGGGACTAGCGGCGAACAATGAGCAGTTCTTC.

CDR3 bases: TGCGCCAGCAGCTTGGGAGGACAGGATGGGGAGACCCAGTACTTC. This sequence encodes CASSLGGQDGETQYF. The chain employs TRBV5-1 and TRBJ2-5; 7 bases line up with TRBD1. The CDR3 runs 15 residues. The germline CDR1 and CDR2 sequences are SGHRS and YFSETQ. V was pared by 0 bases and J by 5 bases, with 7 bases of the junction left unmatched.

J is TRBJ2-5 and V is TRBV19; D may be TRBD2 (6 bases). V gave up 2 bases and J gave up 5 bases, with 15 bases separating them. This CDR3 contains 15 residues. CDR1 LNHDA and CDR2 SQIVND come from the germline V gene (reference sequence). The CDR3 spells CASSIMAGMKETQYF. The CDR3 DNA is TGTGCCAGTAGTATAATGGCGGGGATGAAGGAGACCCAGTACTTC.

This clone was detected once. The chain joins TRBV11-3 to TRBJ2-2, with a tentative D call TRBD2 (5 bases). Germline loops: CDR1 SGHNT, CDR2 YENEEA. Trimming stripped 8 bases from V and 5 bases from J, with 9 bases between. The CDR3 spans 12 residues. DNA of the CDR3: TGTGCCAGCGGAGCGGTAACCGGGGAGCTGTTTTTT. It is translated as CASGAVTGELFF. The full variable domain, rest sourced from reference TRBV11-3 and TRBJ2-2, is EAGVVQSPRYKIIEKKQPVAFWCNPISGHNTLYWYLQNLGQGPELLIRYENEEAVDDSQLPKDRFSAERLKGVDSTLKIQPAELGDSAVYLCASGAVTGELFFGEGSRLTVL.

The CDR3 DNA is TGTGCCAGCAGGATGGACAGGGGGCGAGTGGGTGGCTACACCTTC. Encoded protein: CASRMDRGRVGGYTF. The chain joins TRBV2 to TRBJ1-2; 11 bases are a match to TRBD1. J gave up 7 bases and V 6 bases, and 10 bases lay outside the gene matches. Germline-derived CDR1 and CDR2 are SNHLY and FYNNEI. There are 15 residues in the CDR3.

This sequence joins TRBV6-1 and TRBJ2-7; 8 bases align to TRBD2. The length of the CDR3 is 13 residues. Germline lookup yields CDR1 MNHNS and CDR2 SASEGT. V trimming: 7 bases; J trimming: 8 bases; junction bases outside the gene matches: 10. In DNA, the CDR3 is TGTGCCAGCAAGGAGCGGGGGCCCGGGAAGCAGTACTTC. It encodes CASKERGPGKQYF.

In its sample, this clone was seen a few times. The CDR3 bases are TGTGCCAGCAGCTTGTTTATCGGGACTACCTATGGCTACACCTTC. Translated, it gives CASSLFIGTTYGYTF. This rearrangement joins TRBV5-4 to TRBJ1-2; D may be TRBD1 (5 bases). Trimming removed 1 base from V and 4 bases from J, with 14 bases in between. Germline V gene sequence: CDR1 SGHNT, CDR2 YYREEE (reference sequence). This CDR3 is built from 15 residues.

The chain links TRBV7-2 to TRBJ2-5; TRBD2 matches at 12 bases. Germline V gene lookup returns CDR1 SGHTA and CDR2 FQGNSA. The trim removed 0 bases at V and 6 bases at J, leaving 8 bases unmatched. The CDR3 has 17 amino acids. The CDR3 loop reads CASSLAVSTSGGQTQYF. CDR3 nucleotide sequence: TGTGCCAGCAGCTTAGCGGTATCGACTAGCGGGGGTCAGACCCAGTACTTC.

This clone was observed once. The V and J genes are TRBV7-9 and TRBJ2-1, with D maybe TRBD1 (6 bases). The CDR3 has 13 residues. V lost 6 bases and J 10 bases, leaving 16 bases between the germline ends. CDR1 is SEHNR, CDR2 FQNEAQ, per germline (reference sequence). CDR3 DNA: TGTGCCAGCAGGCGTACAGGGTCGGGGGAGCAGTTCTTC. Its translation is CASRRTGSGEQFF.

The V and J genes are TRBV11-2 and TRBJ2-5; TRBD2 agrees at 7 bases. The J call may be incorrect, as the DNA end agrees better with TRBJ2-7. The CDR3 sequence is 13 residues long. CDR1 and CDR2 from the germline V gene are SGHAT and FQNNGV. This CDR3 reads CASSLASGYEQYF. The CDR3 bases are TGTGCCAGCAGCTTAGCTAGCGGCTACGAGCAGTACTTC.